The clone carrying this TCR beta chain was recorded at least ten times. This sample is part of a study of molecular identifiers for immune sequencing clone quantification. Germline values: CDR1 DFQATT, CDR2 SNEGSKA (reference sequence). The length of the CDR3 is 15 residues. V was pared by 2 bases and J by 6 bases, with 8 bases of the junction left unmatched. Previously published methods and listed TCR primers were used for the bulk TCR libraries. TCRdb re-called the PCR reads through MiXCR, storing one row per CDR3 protein. The table has tens of thousands of distinct CDR3 sequences, 15% to 20% seen once; the top ten hold more than 0.95%.

Sequencing input: naive CD8+ T cells from blood, with Jurkat cell RNA spiked in. Subset indicated: FACS-sorted CD8+CD4-CCR7+CD45RA+ naive T cells. The V call is TRBV20-1, the J call TRBJ2-2; 8 bases align to TRBD1. This receptor was identified in a human donor in good health. Some libraries in this study had Jurkat cell RNA spiked in. The CDR3 spells CSARQGALPPGELFF. The CDR3 DNA sequence: TGCAGTGCTAGACAGGGGGCGCTTCCACCCGGGGAGCTGTTTTTT.